What follows are 23 T cell receptor beta chains derived from one specimen sequenced in a study of neurological immune-mediated disorders. In TCRdb, the 5' RACE reads were re-called with MiXCR into one record per CDR3 protein. The data show 71,000 or so distinct CDR3 sequences, roughly 15% seen once. Specified time point: longitudinal time-point 1 (baseline). Sequencing used PBMCs. All receptors come from a female donor with HTLV-1-associated myelopathy (HAM/TSP).

This clonotype was detected many times. V and J are TRBV12-3 or TRBV12-4 and TRBJ1-1; no clear D gene. This CDR3 has 12 residues. Trimming stripped 7 bases from V and 7 bases from J, with 13 bases between. CDR3 protein: CASTMNALEAFF. DNA for the CDR3: TGTGCCAGCACCATGAATGCTCTTGAAGCTTTCTTT.

This clonotype was observed at least ten times. This CDR3 is CASSHSGTGGSGELFF. The CDR3, as DNA: TGTGCCAGCAGCCATTCCGGGACAGGGGGCTCCGGGGAGCTGTTTTTT. The J gene is TRBJ2-2, the V gene TRBV6-2 or TRBV6-3; 12 bases are shared with TRBD1. Per the germline V gene, CDR1 is MNHEY and CDR2 is SVGEGT. With 6 bases clipped from V and 6 bases from J, the junction kept 8 bases outside the gene matches. The CDR3 length is 16 residues.

The chain employs TRBV6-2 or TRBV6-3 and TRBJ1-2; TRBD1 is a possible D gene (5 bases). Trimming shortened V by 2 bases and J by 8 bases, and 15 bases separated the two germline ends. Germline CDR1 and CDR2: MNHEY and SVGEGT. The CDR3 covers 14 residues. Written as DNA, the CDR3 is TGTGCCAGCAGTTACGCGGGCAGGGAAGGCGGCTACACCTTC. Its protein is CASSYAGREGGYTF.

In this sample, this clonotype turned up many times. V and J are TRBV20-1 and TRBJ2-1; TRBD2 might be the D (6 bases). Germline loops: CDR1 DFQATT, CDR2 SNEGSKA (reference sequence). V dropped 0 bases and J dropped 4 bases, with 7 bases sitting between them. The CDR3 spans 13 residues. The CDR3 loop reads CSAREGLYNEQFF. In DNA form, the CDR3 reads TGCAGTGCTAGAGAGGGACTTTACAATGAGCAGTTCTTC.

This clonotype showed up many times. This chain connects TRBV19 to TRBJ2-3, with 7 bases fitting TRBD1. The CDR3 extends over 16 amino acids. V was clipped by 8 bases and J by 0 bases; unmatched bases: 11. Germline CDR1 is LNHDA and CDR2 is SQIVND (reference sequence). CDR3 nucleotides: TGTGCCAGTGCCCCGACAGGGATAACTAGCACAGATACGCAGTATTTT. Amino acids: CASAPTGITSTDTQYF.

CDR3 nucleotides: TGTGCCAGCAGCGAACAGGGGGCAACTAATGAAAAACTGTTTTTT. Its protein is CASSEQGATNEKLFF. The rearrangement uses TRBV28 and TRBJ1-4; 8 positions agree with TRBD1. Germline loops: CDR1 MDHEN, CDR2 SYDVKM. V gave up 6 bases and J gave up 0 bases; unmatched junction bases: 3. The CDR3 runs 15 residues.

This clonotype showed up many times. V gene TRBV6-5 combines with J gene TRBJ2-7; D is undetermined. Trimming removed 7 bases at V and 0 bases at J, with 10 bases between. Germline assignment: CDR1 MNHEY and CDR2 SVGAGI. The CDR3 is 13 amino acids. The CDR3 sequence is CASMLLGSYEQYF. CDR3 nucleotides: TGTGCCAGCATGCTCTTAGGCTCCTACGAGCAGTACTTC.

This clonotype has at least ten counts. The genes are TRBV11-2 and TRBJ2-7; 7 nucleotides match TRBD1. The CDR3 totals 14 residues. Germline CDR1 and CDR2: SGHAT and FQNNGV. J gave up 5 bases and V 5 bases, and 9 bases lay outside the gene matches. Here the CDR3 DNA reads TGTGCCAGCAGCCAACGACAGGGTTGGAACGAGCAGTACTTC. It is translated as CASSQRQGWNEQYF.

Notes on this clonotype: Just one base apart from a much larger clone, this may be a read error. This sequence joins TRBV5-1 and TRBJ2-2; maybe TRBD1 (5 bases). Trimming took 7 bases from V and 3 from J, leaving 16 bases between them. Germline values: CDR1 SGHRS, CDR2 YFSETQ. CDR3 length equals 15 residues. CDR3 residues: CASRDRTKDTGELFF. In DNA form, the CDR3 reads TGCGCCAGCCGCGATAGGACAAAAGACACCGGGGAGCTGTTTTTT. Supplemented by reference TRBV5-1 and TRBJ2-2, the full variable domain reads KAGVTQTPRYLIKTRGQQVTLSCSPISGHRSVSWYQQTPGQGLQFLFEYFSETQRNKGNFPGRFSGRQFSNSRSEMNVSTLELGDSALYLCASRDRTKDTGELFFGEGSRLTVL.

The chain employs TRBV18 and TRBJ2-7; the D gene could be TRBD1 or TRBD2 (6 bases each). The germline V gene has CDR1 KGHSH and CDR2 LQKENI. V shed 4 bases and J shed 3 bases, with 7 bases lying between them. The CDR3 extends over 12 amino acids. The CDR3 reads CASSQGGYEQYV. The DNA for the CDR3 is TGTGCCAGCTCACAGGGGGGCTACGAGCAGTACGTC.

This clonotype was observed many times. The chain recombines TRBV20-1 with TRBJ1-1; D remains unclear. Germline values: CDR1 DFQATT, CDR2 SNEGSKA (reference sequence). The CDR3 has 13 amino acids. Trimming took off 6 bases at V and 1 base at J, with 12 bases between the two ends. The CDR3 sequence is CSAHPRGNTEAFF. The CDR3 DNA follows: TGCAGTGCACATCCCAGAGGGAACACTGAAGCTTTCTTT.

This clonotype was seen many times. J is TRBJ2-7 and V is TRBV20-1; 7 bases are a match to TRBD1. The CDR3 consists of 13 residues. Germline V CDR1 and CDR2: DFQATT, SNEGSKA (reference sequence). The junction had 6 bases not matched to a gene; V was cut back by 5 bases and J by 2 bases. The CDR3 DNA is TGCAGTGCTTGGGACAGAACACCCTACGAGCAGTACTTC. Translated: CSAWDRTPYEQYF.

Regarding this clonotype: One end of the junction fails to match germline, which may point to a read error. The chain uses TRBV4-1 and TRBJ1-4, with a weak D call TRBD1 (5 bases). From germline, CDR1 is MGHRA and CDR2 YSYEKL. This CDR3 has 17 amino acids. The CDR3: CANSQYREGQANEKLFF. CDR3 sequence (DNA): TGCGCCAACAGCCAATATAGGGAGGGGCAGGCTAATGAAAAACTGTTTTTT.

This clonotype showed up many times. The chain joins TRBV5-1 to TRBJ1-1; D is unresolved. Per germline, CDR1 SGHRS and CDR2 YFSETQ. The CDR3 length is 15 residues. V lost 3 bases and J lost 0, with 12 bases in between. CDR3 residues: CASSSSGSMNTEAFF. The CDR3 bases are TGCGCCAGCAGCTCATCGGGATCTATGAACACTGAAGCTTTCTTT. The full variable domain, in which reference TRBV5-1 and TRBJ1-1 provide the parts outside the CDR3, is KAGVTQTPRYLIKTRGQQVTLSCSPISGHRSVSWYQQTPGQGLQFLFEYFSETQRNKGNFPGRFSGRQFSNSRSEMNVSTLELGDSALYLCASSSSGSMNTEAFFGQGTRLTVV.

This clonotype was detected ten times or more. This chain joins TRBV12-3 or TRBV12-4 and TRBJ1-4, with D perhaps matching TRBD1 (6 bases). V was pared by 6 bases and J by 0 bases, with 14 bases between. The CDR3 covers 16 residues. DNA for the CDR3: TGTGCCAGCAGGATGGGGACACGAGCAACTAATGAAAAACTGTTTTTT. Protein sequence: CASRMGTRATNEKLFF.

This clonotype was observed many times. This rearrangement joins TRBV9 to TRBJ1-1; D call uncertain. Per germline, CDR1 SGDLS and CDR2 YYNGEE. V was shortened by 4 bases and J by 1 base, with 14 bases between the two germline ends. This CDR3 region has 15 residues. The chain's CDR3 is CASSPRLGENTEAFF. In DNA, the CDR3 is TGTGCCAGCAGCCCACGGCTGGGTGAGAACACTGAAGCTTTCTTT.

In this sample, this clonotype turned up many times. The chain recombines TRBV20-1 with TRBJ2-1; 10 bases are a match to TRBD2. The junction had 7 bases not matched to a gene; V was cut back by 0 bases and J by 8 bases. Germline lookup yields CDR1 DFQATT and CDR2 SNEGSKA (reference sequence). This CDR3 region has 15 residues. CDR3 coding DNA: TGCAGTGCTAGAGATCTGCCTAGCGGGGGTCATGAGCAGTTCTTC. It yields the protein CSARDLPSGGHEQFF.

The V call is TRBV6-5, the J call TRBJ1-2, with TRBD1 as a possible D gene (5 bases). The CDR3 is 12 residues long. V was trimmed by 10 bases and J by 8 bases, leaving 17 bases between them. Germline V gives CDR1 MNHEY, CDR2 SVGAGI. In DNA form, the CDR3 reads TGTGCCAACGGGGGACGAAAACGGGGCTACACCTTC. This codes for CANGGRKRGYTF.

There are many counts of this clonotype. J is TRBJ1-6 and V is TRBV5-8; D may be TRBD1 (5 bases). CDR3 length: 15 amino acids. CDR1 and CDR2 from the germline V gene are SGHTS and YDEGEE. V was cut by 4 bases and J by 7 bases, with 15 bases left in between. In nucleotides, the CDR3 is TGTGCCAGCAGCCCGTGGACGGGACTAAATTCACCCCTCCACTTT. Protein: CASSPWTGLNSPLHF.

Many counts were recorded for this clonotype. The chain recombines TRBV27 with TRBJ2-2; 14 nucleotides match TRBD2. Per the germline V gene, CDR1 is MNHEY and CDR2 is SMNVEV (reference sequence). The V gene end was trimmed by 10 bases and the J gene end by 0 bases; junction bases not matched to a gene: 16. The CDR3 spans 20 residues. Here the CDR3 DNA reads TGTGCCATCCCCGCCCCCAACGGGACTAGCGGGGGCCCGAACACCGGGGAGCTGTTTTTT. The encoded protein is CAIPAPNGTSGGPNTGELFF.

The table lists this clonotype with many counts. V and J are TRBV3-1 and TRBJ2-2; 7 bases agree with TRBD1. CDR1 LGHDT and CDR2 YNNKEL come from the germline V gene (reference sequence). The CDR3 consists of 17 residues. V dropped 1 base and J dropped 7; count of bases not matched to a gene: 12. The CDR3 DNA is TGTGCCAGCAGCCAAGGATACAGGGGTCCTCGATACGGGGAGCTGTTTTTT. Protein: CASSQGYRGPRYGELFF.

This clonotype was detected many times. This chain links TRBV9 with TRBJ1-1, with 10 bases fitting TRBD1. The junction had 5 bases not matched to a gene; V was cut back by 3 bases and J by 6 bases. The CDR3 has 14 amino acids. Germline V gene sequence: CDR1 SGDLS, CDR2 YYNGEE. CDR3 protein: CASSGGQGDAEAFF. CDR3 DNA sequence: TGTGCCAGCAGCGGAGGACAGGGGGATGCTGAAGCTTTCTTT.

This chain links TRBV19 with TRBJ1-3, with 7 bases identical to TRBD1. V shed 6 bases, J shed 3 bases, and the junction held 8 bases outside the gene matches. The CDR3 is 15 residues long. Germline V lookup: CDR1 LNHDA, CDR2 SQIVND (reference sequence). As DNA, the CDR3 is TGTGCCAGTAGACCCGAGACAGGGAGTGGAAACACCATATATTTT. Its translation is CASRPETGSGNTIYF.